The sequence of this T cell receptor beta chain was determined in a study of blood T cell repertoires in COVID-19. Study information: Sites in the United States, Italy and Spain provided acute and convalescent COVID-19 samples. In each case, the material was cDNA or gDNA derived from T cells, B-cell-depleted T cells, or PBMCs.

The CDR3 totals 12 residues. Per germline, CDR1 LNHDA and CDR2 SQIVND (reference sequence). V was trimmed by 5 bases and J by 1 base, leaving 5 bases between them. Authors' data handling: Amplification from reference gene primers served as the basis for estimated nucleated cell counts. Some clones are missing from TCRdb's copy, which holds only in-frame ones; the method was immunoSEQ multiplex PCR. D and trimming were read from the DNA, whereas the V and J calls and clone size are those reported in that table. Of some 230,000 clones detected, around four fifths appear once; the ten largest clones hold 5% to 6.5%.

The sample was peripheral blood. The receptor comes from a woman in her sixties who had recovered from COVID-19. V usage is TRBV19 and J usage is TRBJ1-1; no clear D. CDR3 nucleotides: TGTGCCAGTAGTTTTAAGAACACTGAAGCTTTCTTT. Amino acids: CASSFKNTEAFF.